This T cell receptor (beta chain) was observed in a study of T cells after posttransplantation cyclophosphamide. Treatment was busulfan-fludarabine conditioning, a marrow graft, and cyclophosphamide on days +3 and +4. V dropped 4 bases and J dropped 4 bases, with 7 bases sitting between them. The germline V gene encodes CDR1 LNHNV and CDR2 YYDKDF (reference sequence). The CDR3 is 12 amino acids. Assay used: immunoSEQ multiplex PCR; TCRdb lists only in-frame clones, some missing. The data show roughly 8,000 clones, with none appearing a single time. There are many counts of this clone. The specimen was PBMCs, collected after allogeneic stem cell transplant with posttransplant cyclophosphamide. The origin of this receptor is a male patient aged 18-30 years who received an allogeneic stem cell transplant from an unrelated donor, was CMV-positive, and had acute and chronic GVHD. Some T cells may be transferred from the graft donor. The chain links TRBV15 to TRBJ1-1; D gene ambiguous. CDR3: CATSNRFTEAFF. CDR3 DNA: TGTGCCACCAGCAACCGGTTCACTGAAGCTTTCTTT.